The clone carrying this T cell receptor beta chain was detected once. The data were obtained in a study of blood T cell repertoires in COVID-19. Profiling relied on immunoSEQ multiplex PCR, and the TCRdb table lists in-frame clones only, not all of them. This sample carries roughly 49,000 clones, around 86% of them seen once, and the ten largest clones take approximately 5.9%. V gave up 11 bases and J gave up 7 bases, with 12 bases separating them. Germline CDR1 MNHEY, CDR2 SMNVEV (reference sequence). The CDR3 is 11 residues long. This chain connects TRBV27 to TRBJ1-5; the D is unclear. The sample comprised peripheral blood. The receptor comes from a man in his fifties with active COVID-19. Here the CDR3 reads CARVGRQPQHF. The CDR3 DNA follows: TGTGCCCGCGTGGGGAGGCAGCCCCAGCATTTT.